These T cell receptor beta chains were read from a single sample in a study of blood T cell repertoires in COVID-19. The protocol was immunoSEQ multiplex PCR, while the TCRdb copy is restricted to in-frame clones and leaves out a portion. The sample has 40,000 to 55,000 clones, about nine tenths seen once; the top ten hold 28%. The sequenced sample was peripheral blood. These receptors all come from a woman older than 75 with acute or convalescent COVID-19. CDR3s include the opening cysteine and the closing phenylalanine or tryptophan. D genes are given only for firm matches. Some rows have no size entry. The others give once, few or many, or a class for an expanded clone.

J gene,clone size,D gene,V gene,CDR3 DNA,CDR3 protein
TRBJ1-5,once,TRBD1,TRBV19,TGTGCCAGTACCCAGGGACAGACTCCGAATCAGCCCCAGCATTTT,CASTQGQTPNQPQHF
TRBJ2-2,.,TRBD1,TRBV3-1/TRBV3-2,TGTGCCAGCAGCCAAGCGGACAGGGCGAACACCGGGGAGCTGTTTTTT,CASSQADRANTGELFF
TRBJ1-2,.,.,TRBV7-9,TGTGCCAGCAGCTTCCCCCGGGGGGGTAACATGTATGGCTACACCTTC,CASSFPRGGNMYGYTF
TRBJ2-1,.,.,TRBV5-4,TGTGCCAGCGGAAAGGGTTCGGAGGATGAGCAGTTCTTC,CASGKGSEDEQFF
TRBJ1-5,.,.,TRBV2,TGTGCCAGCAAGGGCCGACAGGGCAATCAGCCCCAGCATTTT,CASKGRQGNQPQHF
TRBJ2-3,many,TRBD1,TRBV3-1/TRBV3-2,TGTGCCAGCAGCCAGCAGGGGGCGGATACGCAGTATTTT,CASSQQGADTQYF
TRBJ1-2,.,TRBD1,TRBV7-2,TGTGCCAGCAGCCCGCGTGGACAGGACTATGGCTACACCTTC,CASSPRGQDYGYTF
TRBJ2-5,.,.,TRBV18,TGTGCCAGCTCACCTTCAATCAGGAAAGAAGAGACCCAGTACTTC,CASSPSIRKEETQYF
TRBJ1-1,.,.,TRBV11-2,TGTGCCAGCAGCTTAGCCCTGGGCGCCGCGATGAACACTGAAGCTTTCTTT,CASSLALGAAMNTEAFF
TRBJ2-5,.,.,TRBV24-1,TGTGCCACCAGTGAGGGCGCCCAAGAGACCCAGTACTTC,CATSEGAQETQYF
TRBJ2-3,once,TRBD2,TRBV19,TGTGCCAGTAGCGGGACTAGCGGGGGATATACGCAGTATTTT,CASSGTSGGYTQYF
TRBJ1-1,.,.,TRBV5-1,TGCGCCAGCAGACAGGGAGCAGAGAGTGAAGCTTTCTTT,CASRQGAESEAFF
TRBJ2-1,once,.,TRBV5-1,TGCGCCAGCAGCTTTGCACAGGGAAAGGGCAATGAGCAGTTCTTC,CASSFAQGKGNEQFF
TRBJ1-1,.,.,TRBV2,TGTGCCAGCTTCGAGGAACTGAACACTGAAGCTTTCTTT,CASFEELNTEAFF
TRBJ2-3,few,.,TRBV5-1,TGCGCCAGCAGTCATGACAGGTACACAGATACGCAGTATTTT,CASSHDRYTDTQYF
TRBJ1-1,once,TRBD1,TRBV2,TGTGCCAGCAGTGCAGAGCGAAAGCAGGGGGGCAGTGAAGCTTTCTTT,CASSAERKQGGSEAFF
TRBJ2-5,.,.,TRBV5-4,TGTGCCAGCAGCCCCCAGGTCGAGGAGACCCAGTACTTC,CASSPQVEETQYF
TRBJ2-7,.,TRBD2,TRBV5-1,TGCGCCAGCAGCTCCTTGACTAGCGGGGGGGAGCAGTACTTC,CASSSLTSGGEQYF
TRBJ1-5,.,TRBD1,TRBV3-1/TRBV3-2,TGTGCCAGCAGCCAAGGGGACAGATATCAGCCCCAGCATTTT,CASSQGDRYQPQHF
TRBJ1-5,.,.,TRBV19,TGTGCCAGTAGTCCGACAACCAATCAGCCCCAGCATTTT,CASSPTTNQPQHF